The 14 T cell receptor beta chains below were found in one sample sequenced in a study of T cells in women clearing cervical HPV infection. The method was immunoSEQ multiplex PCR; TCRdb's version includes in-frame clones alone and lacks a portion of them. In total, the table holds around 39,000 clones. Sequencing was done on a sample of blood buffy coat. The receptors were sampled from a woman between 18 and 69 years old with a cervical HPV16 infection that either progressed to CIN3+ or cleared (not recorded which).

Turning to this clone: The observed sequence ends 3 residues before the CDR3 terminus, with the missing tail filled in from the germline J gene. The chain has TRBV27 and TRBJ2-3; 10 bases align to TRBD1. This CDR3 contains 16 residues. The junction had 6 bases not matched to a gene; V was cut back by 5 bases and J by 1 base. The V gene's germline CDR1 is MNHEY and CDR2 SMNVEV (reference sequence). Partial CDR3 DNA: TGTGCCAGCAGTACGCAGGGACAGGGGCGCACAGATACG. As protein: CASSTQGQGRTDT. The whole CDR3 is CASSTQGQGRTDTQYF.

In regard to this clone: With the read ending 3 residues before the CDR3 end, the germline J gene is used to fill in that end. This sequence joins TRBV28 and TRBJ2-3; TRBD2 matches 8 bases. CDR1 is MDHEN and CDR2 is SYDVKM in the germline V gene. CDR3 length equals 13 residues. The CDR3 spells CASKTGGARTQYF. The sequenced CDR3 bases are TGTGCCAGCAAAACGGGGGGGGCGAGGACG.

About this clone itself: The observed sequence ends 3 residues before the CDR3 terminus, with the missing tail filled in from the germline J gene. The rearrangement links TRBV2 to TRBJ2-7; maybe TRBD2 (5 bases). Trimming left V 6 bases short and J 3 bases short, with 12 bases between. Looked up from germline, CDR1 is SNHLY and CDR2 is FYNNEI. There are 13 residues in the CDR3. The CDR3 reads CASSEGWFYEQYF. CDR3 DNA (partial): TGTGCCAGCAGCGAGGGTTGGTTCTACGAG.

To note about this clone: The CDR3 end lies 3 residues beyond the end of the read and is filled in from the germline J gene. The genes are TRBV19 and TRBJ1-1; 10 nucleotides line up with TRBD1. Germline V CDR1 and CDR2: LNHDA, SQIVND (reference sequence). This CDR3 region has 14 residues. The V segment lost 7 bases and the J segment 5 bases; nucleotides outside the gene matches: 7. The CDR3 bases that were read are TGTGCCAGTACGGACAGGGGGTCTGGTACTGAA. It encodes CASTDRGSGTE. The full CDR3 protein is CASTDRGSGTEAFF.

Concerning this clone: The read ends 3 residues shy of where the CDR3 ends; the end is completed using the germline J gene. The chain has TRBV15 and TRBJ2-7; 8 bases map to TRBD2. The CDR3 contains 16 residues. Germline CDR1 and CDR2: LNHNV and YYDKDF (reference sequence). Losses at the gene ends were 3 bases for V and 1 base for J; bases not matched to a gene: 8. The CDR3 DNA, read in part, is TGTGCCACCAGCAGGACTCTAGCGGGCCCATCCTACGAG. It is translated as CATSRTLAGPSYE. The whole CDR3 reads CATSRTLAGPSYEQYF.

For this clone: The read terminates 3 residues ahead of where the CDR3 ends, so the germline J gene completes it. The chain couples TRBV7-3 to TRBJ2-5; the match to TRBD1 covers 11 bases. Germline V gene sequence: CDR1 SGHTA, CDR2 FQGTGA. V lost 5 bases to trimming and J lost 6 bases; unmatched junction nucleotides: 5. The CDR3 extends over 14 amino acids. The sequenced CDR3 bases are TGTGCCAGCAGCCCCGGGACAGGGGGAAAGACC. Its translation is CASSPGTGGKT. The whole CDR3 reads CASSPGTGGKTQYF.

Note on this clone: The read ends 3 residues before the CDR3 terminus; that terminus is restored from the germline J gene. This chain uses TRBV6-1 with TRBJ1-5; D remains unclear. The CDR3 length is 13 residues. CDR1 MNHNS and CDR2 SASEGT come from the germline V gene. The V and J ends lost 2 bases and 4 bases respectively, with 6 bases between them. The covered CDR3 bases are TGTGCCAGCAGTGAATCGAGGAATCAGCCC. It specifies CASSESRNQP. The entire CDR3 protein reads CASSESRNQPQHF.

The chain's CDR3 is CASSRTGPGELFF. CDR3 bases read: TGTGCCAGCAGCAGGACAGGGCCCGGGGAG. The chain links TRBV6-2 or TRBV6-3 to TRBJ2-2; 8 bases map to TRBD1. The CDR3 is cut off 3 residues early in the read; its end comes from the germline J gene. The CDR3 spans 13 residues. V was pared by 6 bases and J by 6 bases, with 3 bases of the junction left unmatched. Germline V gives CDR1 MNHEY, CDR2 SVGEGT.

Regarding this clone: The read ends 3 residues before the CDR3 terminus; that terminus is restored from the germline J gene. This chain uses TRBV28 with TRBJ2-1; D remains unclear. The CDR3 contains 11 residues. V lost 2 bases to trimming and J lost 9 bases, with 5 bases between them. Germline V gene lookup returns CDR1 MDHEN and CDR2 SYDVKM. CDR3 DNA (partial): TGTGCCAGCAGTTTAGTCCTTGAG. Translation gives CASSLVLE. The whole CDR3 sequence is CASSLVLEQFF.

Concerning this clone itself: The read ends 3 residues before the CDR3 terminus; that terminus is restored from the germline J gene. The genes are TRBV10-3 and TRBJ2-7; 7 bases are a match to TRBD2. V was pared by 8 bases and J by 0 bases, with 7 bases of the junction left unmatched. The CDR3 length is 14 residues. Germline V gene lookup returns CDR1 ENHRY and CDR2 SYGVKD. The CDR3 here is CAISASGNSYEQYF. The part of the CDR3 DNA that was read is TGTGCCATCTCGGCTAGCGGCAACTCCTACGAG.

With regard to this clone: The CDR3 extends 3 residues past the end of the read, so its final part is completed from the germline J gene. This sequence joins TRBV18 and TRBJ2-1, with 14 nucleotides matching TRBD2. This CDR3 region has 17 residues. J was trimmed by 8 bases and V by 3 bases; bases with no gene match: 9. The germline V gene encodes CDR1 KGHSH and CDR2 LQKENI. The CDR3: CASSPETPGLAGDEQFF. CDR3 DNA (partial): TGTGCCAGCTCACCGGAGACCCCGGGACTAGCGGGAGATGAG.

Of note for this clone: The missing CDR3 end, 3 residues past where the read stops, is filled in from the germline J gene. The chain links TRBV19 to TRBJ2-3; 12 bases align to TRBD1. The CDR3 consists of 17 residues. From germline, CDR1 is LNHDA and CDR2 SQIVND (reference sequence). J was trimmed by 2 bases and V by 0 bases; bases with no gene match: 3. The CDR3 bases that were read are TGTGCCAGTAGTATAGAGGGACAGGGGGCCTTCACAGATACG. It specifies CASSIEGQGAFTDT. The entire CDR3 protein is CASSIEGQGAFTDTQYF. The full variable domain, in which reference TRBV19 and TRBJ2-3 provide the parts outside the CDR3, is DGGITQSPKYLFRKEGQNVTLSCEQNLNHDAMYWYRQDPGQGLRLIYYSQIVNDFQKGDIAEGYSVSREKKESFPLTVTSAQKNPTAFYLCASSIEGQGAFTDTQYFGPGTRLTVL.

As regards this clone: The read ends 3 residues shy of where the CDR3 ends; the end is completed using the germline J gene. The chain is built from TRBV10-3 and TRBJ1-1, with TRBD1 matching 7 bases. With V trimmed by 6 bases and J by 4 bases, 11 bases remained unmatched. From germline, CDR1 is ENHRY and CDR2 SYGVKD. There are 15 residues in the CDR3. This CDR3 is CAIRDQGQKSTEAFF. CDR3 bases read: TGTGCCATCAGAGACCAGGGACAGAAGAGCACTGAA.

As regards this clone: Read sequence stops 3 residues before the CDR3 end, and the germline J gene provides the missing end. V usage is TRBV19 and J usage is TRBJ1-5, with a possible D match to TRBD1 (5 bases). V was trimmed by 5 bases and J by 6 bases, leaving 20 bases between them. This CDR3 spans 16 amino acids. Germline V gene data show CDR1 as LNHDA and CDR2 as SQIVND (reference sequence). This CDR3 reads CASSPTYQGRRQPQHF. The CDR3 DNA, read in part, is TGTGCCAGTAGTCCCACTTACCAGGGTAGGCGTCAGCCC.